A selection of T cell receptor beta chains follows, all from one sample in a study of blood T cell repertoires in COVID-19. The data were produced by immunoSEQ multiplex PCR, yet TCRdb's version contains in-frame clones alone and is incomplete. The profile covers some 96,000 clones, with more than 75% appearing a single time and 10% to 15% taken by the ten largest. The sample taken for sequencing was peripheral blood. The receptor set was obtained from a human donor in a cohort sampled during active COVID-19. CDR3s include the opening cysteine and the closing phenylalanine or tryptophan. Each record gives: D gene, V gene, J gene, CDR3 protein. The D gene is left open where the match is weak.

>NA|TRBV9|TRBJ2-5
CASSAGDGIQETQYF
>NA|TRBV12-3/TRBV12-4|TRBJ2-1
CASIGLSNEQFF
>TRBD1|TRBV6-2/TRBV6-3|TRBJ2-7
CASSRAGTGSIIYF
>NA|TRBV7-8|TRBJ1-4
CASSLGEKEKLFF
>TRBD2|TRBV18|TRBJ2-3
CASSPLAGGTGADTQYF
>TRBD2|TRBV2|TRBJ2-3
CASMEAGANGDTQYF
>NA|TRBV7-8|TRBJ2-7
CASSSPARGFGEQYF
>TRBD1|TRBV19|TRBJ1-4
CASSIGTGFPLEKLFF
>NA|TRBV7-2|TRBJ1-5
CASSLGPSGNQPQHF
>TRBD1|TRBV27|TRBJ2-3
CASSFRDRGSGTQYF
>NA|TRBV20-1|TRBJ1-2
CSASARPQMEGYTF
>TRBD2|TRBV9|TRBJ2-1
CASSVGLAGFNEQFF
>TRBD2|TRBV5-4|TRBJ2-5
CASSPGGLPETQYF
>TRBD1|TRBV18|TRBJ1-2
CASSTQDRGFYGYTF
>NA|TRBV27|TRBJ1-2
CASSLTGGYGYTF
>NA|TRBV7-9|TRBJ2-5
CASSIQAQETQYF
>NA|TRBV11-2|TRBJ1-1
CASSLALRGTEAFF
>TRBD1|TRBV14|TRBJ1-3
CASSHKDRRRNTIYF
>NA|TRBV19|TRBJ1-4
CASSAYRSTNEKLFF
>TRBD2|TRBV4-3|TRBJ2-7
CASRRSLAGVYEQYF
>NA|TRBV7-9|TRBJ2-2
CASSLAGGRGELFF
>TRBD1|TRBV5-1|TRBJ2-7
CASSPRTGEVSKQYF
>NA|TRBV7-2|TRBJ1-2
CASSLTGQTYGYTF